This TCR beta chain originates from a study of blood T cells in healthy people across ages. A sample-barcoded 5' primer and a J-beta primer mix were used in a second PCR of roughly 6 to 11 cycles. MiXCR, applied by TCRdb to the 5' RACE reads, yields one record per CDR3 protein. The table shows 1 million to 1.2 million distinct CDR3 sequences, with roughly two fifths occurring only once. The J segment lost 2 bases and the V segment lost 3 bases, leaving 5 bases of the junction unmatched. Per the germline V gene, CDR1 is KGHSH and CDR2 is LQKENI. The CDR3 spans 15 residues. The V call is TRBV18, the J call TRBJ2-3, with 7 bases lining up with TRBD1. The sequenced sample was blood. The receptor was isolated from a man in his late teens or twenties in good health. This chain's CDR3 is CASSPPGQITDTQYF. CDR3 nucleotides: TGTGCCAGCTCACCGCCGGGACAGATCACAGATACGCAGTATTTT.